This T cell receptor beta chain was retrieved from a study of blood T cell repertoires in COVID-19. As for the study in general: The United States, Italy and Spain provided the acute and convalescent COVID-19 samples. T cells, B-cell-depleted T cells, or PBMCs provided the cDNA or gDNA that served as material.

In the original processing: Amplification with reference gene primers provided the estimates of nucleated cell counts. Method: immunoSEQ multiplex PCR; TCRdb's copy keeps in-frame clones and lacks some. V and J calls and clone size are given by that table; D and trimming were obtained from the DNA. The data hold approximately 280,000 clones, with about 90% observed a single time. The V end lost 0 bases, the J end lost 1 base, and 8 bases lay between the germline ends. The CDR3 extends over 15 amino acids. Germline V CDR1 and CDR2: SGHRS, YFSETQ. The specimen sequenced was peripheral blood. This TCR came from a young woman who had recovered from COVID-19. The chain joins TRBV5-1 to TRBJ2-1; a weak D match, TRBD1 (5 bases). CDR3 in DNA: TGCGCCAGCAGCTTGGCAAGGGGTTCCTACAATGAGCAGTTCTTC. The encoded protein is CASSLARGSYNEQFF.